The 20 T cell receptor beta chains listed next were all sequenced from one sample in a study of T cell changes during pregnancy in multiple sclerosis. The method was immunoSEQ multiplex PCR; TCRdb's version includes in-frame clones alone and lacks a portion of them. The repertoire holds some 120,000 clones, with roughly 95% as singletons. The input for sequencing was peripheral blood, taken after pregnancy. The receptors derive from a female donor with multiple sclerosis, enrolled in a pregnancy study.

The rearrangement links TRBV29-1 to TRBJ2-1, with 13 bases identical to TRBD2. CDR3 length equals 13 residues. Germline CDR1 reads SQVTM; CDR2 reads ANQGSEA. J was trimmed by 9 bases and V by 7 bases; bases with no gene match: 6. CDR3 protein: CSAGLAGLGEQFF. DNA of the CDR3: TGCAGCGCGGGACTAGCGGGATTAGGTGAGCAGTTCTTC.

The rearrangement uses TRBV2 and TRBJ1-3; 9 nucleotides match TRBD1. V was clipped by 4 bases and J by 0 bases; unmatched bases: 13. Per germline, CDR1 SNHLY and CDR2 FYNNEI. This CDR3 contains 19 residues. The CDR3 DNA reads TGTGCCAGCAGTGCACGGGACAGGGTCCCCCTCACCTCTGGAAACACCATATATTTT. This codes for CASSARDRVPLTSGNTIYF.

This CDR3 reads CSVDLAGGGRDTQYF. CDR3 bases: TGCAGCGTCGATCTAGCGGGAGGCGGGAGAGATACGCAGTATTTT. The chain combines TRBV29-1 with TRBJ2-3; TRBD2 agrees at 11 bases. J gave up 5 bases and V 6 bases, and 10 bases lay outside the gene matches. The CDR3 runs to 15 residues. The germline V gene encodes CDR1 SQVTM and CDR2 ANQGSEA.

CDR3 sequence (DNA): TGTGCCAGCAGACAAGGACTAGTCCAAGAGACCCAGTACTTC. This codes for CASRQGLVQETQYF. The rearrangement joins TRBV7-8 to TRBJ2-5; TRBD2 matches at 7 bases. Looked up from germline, CDR1 is SGHVS and CDR2 is FQNEAQ. The CDR3 consists of 14 residues. J lost 1 base, V lost 6 bases, and 5 bases had no gene match.

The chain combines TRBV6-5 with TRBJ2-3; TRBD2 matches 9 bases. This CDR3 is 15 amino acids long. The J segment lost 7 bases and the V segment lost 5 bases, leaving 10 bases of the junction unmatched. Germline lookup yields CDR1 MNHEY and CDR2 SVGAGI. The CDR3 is CASSNLREGLNTQYF. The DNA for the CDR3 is TGTGCCAGCAGTAATCTGCGGGAGGGCCTTAATACGCAGTATTTT.

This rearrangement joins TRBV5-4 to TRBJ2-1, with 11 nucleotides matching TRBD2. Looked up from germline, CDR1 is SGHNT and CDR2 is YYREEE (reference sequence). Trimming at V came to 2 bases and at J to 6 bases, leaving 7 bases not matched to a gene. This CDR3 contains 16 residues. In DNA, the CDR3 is TGTGCCAGCAGCTTACCCGGGACTAGCGGAGGCAATGAGCAGTTCTTC. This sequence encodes CASSLPGTSGGNEQFF.

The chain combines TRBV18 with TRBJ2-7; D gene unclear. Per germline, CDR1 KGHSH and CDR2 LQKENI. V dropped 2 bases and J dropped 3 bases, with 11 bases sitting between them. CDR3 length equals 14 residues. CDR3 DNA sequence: TGTGCCAGCTCACCAGGGCCTAACGACTACGAGCAGTACTTC. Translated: CASSPGPNDYEQYF.

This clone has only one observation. This CDR3 is CASSVEGQGAYNEQFF. CDR3 nucleotide sequence: TGTGCCAGCAGCGTAGAGGGACAGGGGGCGTACAATGAGCAGTTCTTC. V is TRBV9 and J is TRBJ2-1, with 12 bases lining up with TRBD1. This CDR3 is built from 16 residues. V lost 0 bases, J lost 4 bases, and 2 bases stayed unmatched. The V gene's germline CDR1 is SGDLS and CDR2 YYNGEE.

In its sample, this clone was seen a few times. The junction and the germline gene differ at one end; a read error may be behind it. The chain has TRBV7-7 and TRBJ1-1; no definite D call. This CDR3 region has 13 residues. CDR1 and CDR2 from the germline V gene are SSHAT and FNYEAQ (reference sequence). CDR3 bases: TGTGCTAGCAGCAGGACGGCGGGCACTGAAGCTTTCTTT. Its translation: CASSRTAGTEAFF.

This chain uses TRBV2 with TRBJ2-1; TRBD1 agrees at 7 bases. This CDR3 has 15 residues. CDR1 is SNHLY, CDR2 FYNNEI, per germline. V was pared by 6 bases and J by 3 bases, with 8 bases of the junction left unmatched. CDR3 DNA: TGTGCCAGCAGCCTGACAGGGCTGAACTACAATGAGCAGTTCTTC. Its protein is CASSLTGLNYNEQFF.

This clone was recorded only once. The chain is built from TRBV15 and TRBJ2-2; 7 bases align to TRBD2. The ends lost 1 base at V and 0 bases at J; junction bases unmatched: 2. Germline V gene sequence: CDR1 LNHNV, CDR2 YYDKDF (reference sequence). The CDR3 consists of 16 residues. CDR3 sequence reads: CATSRARGANTGELFF. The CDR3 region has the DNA TGTGCCACCAGCAGAGCACGGGGGGCGAACACCGGGGAGCTGTTTTTT.

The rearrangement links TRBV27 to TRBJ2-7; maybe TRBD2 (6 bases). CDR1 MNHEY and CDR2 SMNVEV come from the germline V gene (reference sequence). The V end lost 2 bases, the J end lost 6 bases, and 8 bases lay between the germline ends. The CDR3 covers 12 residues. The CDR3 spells CASSLGGTEQYF. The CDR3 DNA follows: TGTGCCAGCAGTTTAGGAGGGACCGAGCAGTACTTC.

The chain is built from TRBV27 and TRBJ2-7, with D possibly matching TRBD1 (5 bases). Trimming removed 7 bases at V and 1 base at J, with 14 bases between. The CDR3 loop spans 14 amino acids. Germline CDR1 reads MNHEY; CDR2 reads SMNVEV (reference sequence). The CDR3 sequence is CASKVGPASYEQYF. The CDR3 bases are TGTGCCAGCAAGGTGGGGCCCGCGTCCTACGAGCAGTACTTC.

CDR3 in amino acids: CASSEVGTGFYEQYF. CDR3 DNA: TGTGCCAGCAGTGAAGTCGGGACAGGGTTCTACGAGCAGTACTTC. V is TRBV27 and J is TRBJ2-7; TRBD1 agrees at 9 bases. Trimming removed 5 bases from V and 3 bases from J; junction bases left unmatched: 8. Germline CDR1 is MNHEY and CDR2 is SMNVEV (reference sequence). This CDR3 is built from 15 residues.

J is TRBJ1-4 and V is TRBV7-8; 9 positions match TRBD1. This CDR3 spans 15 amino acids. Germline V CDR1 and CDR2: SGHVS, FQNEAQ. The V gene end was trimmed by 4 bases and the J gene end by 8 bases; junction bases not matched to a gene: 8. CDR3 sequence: CASSSDRTGVEKLFF. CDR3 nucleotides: TGTGCCAGCAGCTCAGACCGGACAGGGGTAGAAAAACTGTTTTTT.

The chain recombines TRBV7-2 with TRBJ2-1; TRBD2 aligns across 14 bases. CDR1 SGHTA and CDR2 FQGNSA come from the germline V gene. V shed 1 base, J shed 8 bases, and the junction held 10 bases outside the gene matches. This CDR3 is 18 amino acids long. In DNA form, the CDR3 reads TGTGCCAGCAGCTTAGTCGTTCGACTAGCGGGAGGGCCCGATGAGCAGTTCTTC. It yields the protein CASSLVVRLAGGPDEQFF.

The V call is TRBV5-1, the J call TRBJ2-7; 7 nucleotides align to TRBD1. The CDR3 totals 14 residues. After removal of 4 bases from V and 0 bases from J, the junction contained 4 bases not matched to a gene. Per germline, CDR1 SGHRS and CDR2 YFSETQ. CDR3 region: CASSGTDYSYEQYF. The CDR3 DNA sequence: TGCGCCAGCAGCGGGACAGATTACTCCTACGAGCAGTACTTC. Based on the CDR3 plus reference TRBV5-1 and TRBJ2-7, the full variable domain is KAGVTQTPRYLIKTRGQQVTLSCSPISGHRSVSWYQQTPGQGLQFLFEYFSETQRNKGNFPGRFSGRQFSNSRSEMNVSTLELGDSALYLCASSGTDYSYEQYFGPGTRLTVT.

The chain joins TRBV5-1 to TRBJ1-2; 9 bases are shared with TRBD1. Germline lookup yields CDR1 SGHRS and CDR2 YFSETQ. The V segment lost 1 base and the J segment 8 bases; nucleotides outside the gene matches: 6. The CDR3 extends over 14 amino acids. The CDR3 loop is CASSLLQGARGYTF. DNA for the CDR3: TGCGCCAGCAGCTTGCTACAGGGGGCGAGGGGCTACACCTTC. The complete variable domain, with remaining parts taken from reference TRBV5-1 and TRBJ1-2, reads KAGVTQTPRYLIKTRGQQVTLSCSPISGHRSVSWYQQTPGQGLQFLFEYFSETQRNKGNFPGRFSGRQFSNSRSEMNVSTLELGDSALYLCASSLLQGARGYTFGSGTRLTVV.

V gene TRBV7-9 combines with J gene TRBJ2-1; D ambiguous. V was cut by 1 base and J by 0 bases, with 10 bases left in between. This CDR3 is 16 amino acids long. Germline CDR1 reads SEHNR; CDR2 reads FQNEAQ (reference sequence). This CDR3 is CASSLGPPNSYNEQFF. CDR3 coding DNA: TGTGCCAGCAGCTTAGGGCCCCCAAACTCCTACAATGAGCAGTTCTTC. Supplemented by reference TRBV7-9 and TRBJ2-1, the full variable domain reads DTGVSQNPRHKITKRGQNVTFRCDPISEHNRLYWYRQTLGQGPEFLTYFQNEAQLEKSRLLSDRFSAERPKGSFSTLEIQRTEQGDSAMYLCASSLGPPNSYNEQFFGPGTRLTVL.

The CDR3 nucleotides are TGTGCCAGCAGTGTCACCCGACTAGCGGGGGGCTCCTACGAGCAGTACTTC. Protein sequence: CASSVTRLAGGSYEQYF. The chain carries TRBV27 and TRBJ2-7; 13 bases agree with TRBD2. After removal of 5 bases from V and 0 bases from J, the junction contained 7 bases not matched to a gene. The CDR3 sequence is 17 residues long. CDR1 and CDR2 (germline): MNHEY, SMNVEV (reference sequence).